The clone carrying this T cell receptor (beta chain) was counted many times. Antigen: not known. A junction boundary mismatches the germline segment, possibly from a read error. The data are from a study of post-analysis software for immune sequencing data. Carried by the TCR beta cDNA libraries were unique molecular identifiers. From approximately 0.95 to 9.8 million T cells, a few hundred thousand cDNA molecules were obtained. TCRdb re-derived calls from the PCR reads in MiXCR, one entry per CDR3 protein. The sample includes 180,000 or so distinct CDR3 sequences, over 25% of them seen just once. CDR1 SGHRS and CDR2 YFSETQ come from the germline V gene. The CDR3 sequence is 14 residues long. Study-level points and caveats: TRBV5-6, TRBV5-1 and TRBV20-1 were among roughly 5 TRBV segments more frequent in patients than controls. Those with multiple sclerosis, the patient group, showed significantly lower normalized Chao1 diversity than controls.

The chain links TRBV5-1 to TRBJ2-3, with D possibly TRBD2 on 5 matching bases. The receptor was derived from a girl under 18 with multiple sclerosis. The sequenced sample was blood. CDR3 coding DNA: TGCGCCAGCGGCGGCGGGCAGCTCACAGATGCGCAGTATTTT. Protein product: CASGGGQLTDAQYF.